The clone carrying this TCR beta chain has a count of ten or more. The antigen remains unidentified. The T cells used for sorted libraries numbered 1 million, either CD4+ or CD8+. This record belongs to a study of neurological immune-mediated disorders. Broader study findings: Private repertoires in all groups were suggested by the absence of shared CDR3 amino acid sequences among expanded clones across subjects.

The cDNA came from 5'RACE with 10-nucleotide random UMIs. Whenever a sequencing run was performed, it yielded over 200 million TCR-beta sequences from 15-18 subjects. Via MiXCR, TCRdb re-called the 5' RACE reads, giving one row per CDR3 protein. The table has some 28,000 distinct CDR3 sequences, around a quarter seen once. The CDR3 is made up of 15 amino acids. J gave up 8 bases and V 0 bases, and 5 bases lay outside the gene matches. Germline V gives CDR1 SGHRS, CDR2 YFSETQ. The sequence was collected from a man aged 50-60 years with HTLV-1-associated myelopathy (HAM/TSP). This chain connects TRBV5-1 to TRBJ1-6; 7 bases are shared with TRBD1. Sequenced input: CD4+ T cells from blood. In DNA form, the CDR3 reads TGCGCCAGCAGCTTGGAGGTAGGGGGCGATTCACCCCTCCACTTT. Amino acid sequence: CASSLEVGGDSPLHF. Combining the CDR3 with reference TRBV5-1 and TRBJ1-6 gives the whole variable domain KAGVTQTPRYLIKTRGQQVTLSCSPISGHRSVSWYQQTPGQGLQFLFEYFSETQRNKGNFPGRFSGRQFSNSRSEMNVSTLELGDSALYLCASSLEVGGDSPLHFGNGTRLTVT.